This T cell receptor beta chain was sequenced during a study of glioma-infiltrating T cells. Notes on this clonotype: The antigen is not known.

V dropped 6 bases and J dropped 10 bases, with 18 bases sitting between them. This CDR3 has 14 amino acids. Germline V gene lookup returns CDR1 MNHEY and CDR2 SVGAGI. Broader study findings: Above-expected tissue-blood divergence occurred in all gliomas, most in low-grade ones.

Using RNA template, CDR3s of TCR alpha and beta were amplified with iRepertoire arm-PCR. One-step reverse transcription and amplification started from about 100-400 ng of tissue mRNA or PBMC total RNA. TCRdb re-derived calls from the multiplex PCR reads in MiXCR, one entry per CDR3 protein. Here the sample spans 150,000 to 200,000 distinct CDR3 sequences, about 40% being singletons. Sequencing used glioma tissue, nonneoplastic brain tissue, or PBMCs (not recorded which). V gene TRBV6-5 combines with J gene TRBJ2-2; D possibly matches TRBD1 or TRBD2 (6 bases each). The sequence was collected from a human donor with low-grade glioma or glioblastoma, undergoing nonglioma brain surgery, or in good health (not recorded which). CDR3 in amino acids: CASSAISGGLELFF. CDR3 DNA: TGTGCCAGCAGCGCGATTAGTGGGGGGCTGGAGCTGTTTTTT.